This T cell receptor (beta chain) was recorded in a study of blood T cell repertoires in COVID-19. Across the whole study: Material from acute and convalescent COVID-19 was sourced from the United States, Italy and Spain. From T cells, B-cell-depleted T cells, or PBMCs came the material, which was cDNA or gDNA.

Germline-derived CDR1 and CDR2 are LNHDA and SQIVND (reference sequence). The CDR3 contains 15 residues. Trimming removed 6 bases at V and 1 base at J, with 14 bases between. Per the original methods: Reference gene primer amplification in the assay estimated nucleated cell counts. The method was immunoSEQ multiplex PCR; TCRdb's version includes in-frame clones alone and lacks a portion of them. The DNA was the basis for D and trimming; V, J and clone size are from that table. The sample yields 23,000 or so clones, roughly nine tenths seen once. This receptor was obtained from an older man with acute or convalescent COVID-19. The chain uses TRBV19 and TRBJ2-3, with D perhaps matching TRBD2 (6 bases). The sequencing input was peripheral blood. DNA for the CDR3: TGTGCCAGTAGCCCCGGGGGATCGGGCACAGATACGCAGTATTTT. It translates to CASSPGGSGTDTQYF.